One sample yielded the 26 T cell receptor beta chains listed below, sequenced in a study of identical twins. In TCRdb, the 5' RACE reads were re-called with MiXCR into one record per CDR3 protein. The profile shows around 20,000 distinct CDR3 sequences, just under 70% of them singletons. The source material was memory (CD45RO+) T cells sorted from blood. The origin of the receptors is a woman younger than 30 in good health. This table probably holds off-target reads from a library built for another chain.

This chain joins TRBV29-1 and TRBJ2-1, with TRBD2 matching 8 bases. The J segment lost 3 bases and the V segment lost 6 bases, leaving 4 bases of the junction unmatched. Germline CDR1 reads SQVTM; CDR2 reads ANQGSEA. This CDR3 comprises 13 residues. The CDR3 region has the DNA TGCAGCGTAACTAGCGGCATCTACAATGAGCAGTTCTTC. Residues: CSVTSGIYNEQFF.

V and J are TRBV29-1 and TRBJ1-5; D remains unclear. V was trimmed by 4 bases and J by 7 bases, leaving 11 bases between them. This CDR3 is 12 amino acids long. Per the germline V gene, CDR1 is SQVTM and CDR2 is ANQGSEA. DNA of the CDR3: TGCAGCGTTGCCAATTTGGGGCAGCCCCAGCATTTT. Residues: CSVANLGQPQHF.

The chain couples TRBV6-5 to TRBJ2-7, with 7 bases aligning to TRBD1. Germline lookup yields CDR1 MNHEY and CDR2 SVGAGI. CDR3 size: 14 residues. Losses at the gene ends were 3 bases for V and 3 bases for J; bases not matched to a gene: 5. Here the CDR3 DNA reads TGTGCCAGCAGTTATAGGACAGGAGACTACGAGCAGTACTTC. It codes for CASSYRTGDYEQYF.

The chain combines TRBV6-1 with TRBJ2-7; perhaps TRBD1 as D (6 bases). Trimming cost V 6 bases and J 4 bases, with 10 bases left between them. The CDR3 is made up of 12 amino acids. CDR1 and CDR2 from the germline V gene are MNHNS and SASEGT. The CDR3 DNA sequence: TGTGCCAGCAGACCTGGACAGTACGAGCAGTACTTC. Protein sequence: CASRPGQYEQYF.

The rearrangement joins TRBV20-1 to TRBJ2-3; 11 bases are a match to TRBD2. Germline V gene sequence: CDR1 DFQATT, CDR2 SNEGSKA (reference sequence). The CDR3 loop spans 14 amino acids. V was pared by 3 bases and J by 2 bases, with 1 base of the junction left unmatched. The CDR3 reads CSARTSGITDTQYF. In DNA, the CDR3 is TGCAGTGCTAGGACTAGCGGGATCACAGATACGCAGTATTTT.

J is TRBJ2-2 and V is TRBV12-3 or TRBV12-4; the match to TRBD2 covers 7 bases. CDR3 length: 16 amino acids. Trimming removed 4 bases from V and 1 base from J; junction bases left unmatched: 6. CDR3 residues: CASSWGGSLNTGELFF. For the CDR3, the DNA is TGTGCCAGCAGTTGGGGAGGGAGCCTGAACACCGGGGAGCTGTTTTTT.

The chain carries TRBV20-1 and TRBJ2-5, with 8 nucleotides matching TRBD2. This CDR3 is 15 amino acids long. Germline values: CDR1 DFQATT, CDR2 SNEGSKA (reference sequence). The trim removed 3 bases at V and 2 bases at J, leaving 8 bases unmatched. For the CDR3, the DNA is TGCAGTGCTAGCGCTAGCGGGTATATTCAAGAGACCCAGTACTTC. Protein sequence: CSASASGYIQETQYF.

In nucleotides, the CDR3 is TGTGCCATCAGTGATGACCTCTCTGGGGCCAACGTCCTGACTTTC. It yields the protein CAISDDLSGANVLTF. This rearrangement joins TRBV10-3 to TRBJ2-6; D is unclear. The CDR3 consists of 15 residues. Germline V CDR1 and CDR2: ENHRY, SYGVKD. V gave up 3 bases and J gave up 0 bases, with 6 bases separating them.

Remarks on this clonotype: Germline and junction disagree at one end, which may indicate a read error. CDR3 nucleotide sequence: TGTGCCATCAGTGAATGGTCCTACGAGCAGTACTTC. It codes for CAISEWSYEQYF. The chain recombines TRBV6-1 with TRBJ2-7; D gene uncertain. CDR1 is MNHNS, CDR2 SASEGT, per germline. The CDR3 totals 12 residues.

This clonotype has more than one count but fewer than ten. This chain joins TRBV29-1 and TRBJ1-3; D is unresolved. The CDR3 loop spans 13 amino acids. Trimming cost V 2 bases and J 4 bases, with 9 bases left between them. Germline values: CDR1 SQVTM, CDR2 ANQGSEA. The CDR3 DNA sequence: TGCAGCGTTGAAATCCGTGGAGGAAACACCATATATTTT. This sequence encodes CSVEIRGGNTIYF. Full variable domain (remainder filled in from reference TRBV29-1 and TRBJ1-3): SAVISQKPSRDICQRGTSLTIQCQVDSQVTMMFWYRQQPGQSLTLIATANQGSEATYESGFVIDKFPISRPNLTFSTLTVSNMSPEDSSIYLCSVEIRGGNTIYFGEGSWLTVV.

J is TRBJ2-1 and V is TRBV3-1, with 7 nucleotides matching TRBD1. CDR3 length: 16 amino acids. The J segment lost 4 bases and the V segment lost 4 bases, leaving 10 bases of the junction unmatched. Per the germline V gene, CDR1 is LGHDT and CDR2 is YNNKEL (reference sequence). DNA of the CDR3: TGTGCCAGCAGCCCCTTGCGAGACAGGGAGTACAATGAGCAGTTCTTC. Protein: CASSPLRDREYNEQFF.

This chain links TRBV12-3 or TRBV12-4 with TRBJ2-2; TRBD1 aligns across 9 bases. The trim removed 7 bases at V and 5 bases at J, leaving 11 bases unmatched. CDR3 size: 16 residues. DNA for the CDR3: TGTGCCAGCACCCAGGGGACAGGGCCTTGGACCGGGGAGCTGTTTTTT. This codes for CASTQGTGPWTGELFF.

The CDR3 is CASSPGGSGNTIYF. CDR3 DNA sequence: TGTGCCAGCTCACCGGGGGGATCTGGAAACACCATATATTTT. The chain combines TRBV18 with TRBJ1-3; TRBD1 might be the D (5 bases). The length of the CDR3 is 14 residues. Germline loops: CDR1 KGHSH, CDR2 LQKENI. V was cut by 3 bases and J by 1 base, with 7 bases left in between. The whole variable domain, remainder taken from reference TRBV18 and TRBJ1-3, is NAGVMQNPRHLVRRRGQEARLRCSPMKGHSHVYWYRQLPEEGLKFMVYLQKENIIDESGMPKERFSAEFPKEGPSILRIQQVVRGDSAAYFCASSPGGSGNTIYFGEGSWLTVV.

This sequence joins TRBV28 and TRBJ2-7; D might be TRBD1 (5 bases). Deletions cut 6 bases from V and 6 bases from J, with 18 bases between. CDR1 is MDHEN, CDR2 SYDVKM, per germline. CDR3 length: 14 amino acids. The CDR3 DNA reads TGTGCCAGCAGCCAGGGCCCCCTCTTACGCGAGCAGTACTTC. This codes for CASSQGPLLREQYF.

The chain couples TRBV7-2 to TRBJ2-1; 9 bases align to TRBD2. The CDR3 consists of 16 residues. CDR1 SGHTA and CDR2 FQGNSA come from the germline V gene. V dropped 1 base and J dropped 7; count of bases not matched to a gene: 8. CDR3: CASSLGPSGIGNEQFF. The CDR3 DNA reads TGTGCCAGCAGCTTAGGGCCTAGCGGGATTGGGAATGAGCAGTTCTTC. The whole variable domain, filled in from reference TRBV7-2 and TRBJ2-1, reads GAGVSQSPSNKVTEKGKDVELRCDPISGHTALYWYRQSLGQGLEFLIYFQGNSAPDKSGLPSDRFSAERTGGSVSTLTIQRTQQEDSAVYLCASSLGPSGIGNEQFFGPGTRLTVL.

This clonotype was picked up a small number of times. The chain combines TRBV10-3 with TRBJ2-5; tentative D call: TRBD2 (5 bases). From germline, CDR1 is ENHRY and CDR2 SYGVKD. V lost 5 bases and J 5 bases, leaving 15 bases between the germline ends. This CDR3 spans 14 amino acids. CDR3 nucleotide sequence: TGTGCCATCAGTTCGGGATCCCCTGGGGAGACCCAGTACTTC. Amino acid sequence: CAISSGSPGETQYF.

The V call is TRBV18, the J call TRBJ1-1, with D possibly TRBD1 on 5 matching bases. CDR3 length: 15 residues. The V end lost 1 base, the J end lost 9 bases, and 18 bases lay between the germline ends. Germline V gene lookup returns CDR1 KGHSH and CDR2 LQKENI. This CDR3 is CASSPQRDGDSQAFF. The CDR3 DNA reads TGTGCCAGCTCACCACAGAGGGATGGGGACTCTCAAGCTTTCTTT.

This chain links TRBV13 with TRBJ2-7; 10 nucleotides match TRBD2. CDR3 length: 17 amino acids. The germline V gene encodes CDR1 PRHDT and CDR2 FYEKMQ (reference sequence). Trimming cost V 6 bases and J 5 bases; bases outside gene matches: 16. The CDR3 reads CASRSGTSDPEGHEQYF. CDR3 sequence (DNA): TGTGCCAGCAGGTCCGGGACTAGCGACCCAGAGGGCCACGAGCAGTACTTC.

This clonotype was seen a few times. The chain recombines TRBV4-3 with TRBJ1-2, with 8 bases matching TRBD1. The length of the CDR3 is 16 residues. With 3 bases clipped from V and 2 bases from J, the junction kept 8 bases outside the gene matches. Germline V gives CDR1 LGHNA, CDR2 YSLEER. Here the CDR3 reads CASSHAQGARNYGYTF. The CDR3 coding sequence is TGCGCCAGCAGCCATGCCCAGGGGGCGCGGAACTATGGCTACACCTTC.

Only a few counts were recorded for this clonotype. The rearrangement uses TRBV15 and TRBJ1-2, with 10 bases that match TRBD1. The junction had 4 bases not matched to a gene; V was cut back by 0 bases and J by 6 bases. The CDR3 runs 15 residues. CDR1 and CDR2 from the germline V gene are LNHNV and YYDKDF (reference sequence). The CDR3 DNA reads as TGTGCCACCAGCAGAGATAGGGGACAGGGGCATGGCTACACCTTC. Translation: CATSRDRGQGHGYTF.

This chain links TRBV18 with TRBJ2-1; the D gene is possibly TRBD1 (5 bases). This CDR3 has 13 residues. CDR1 and CDR2 from the germline V gene are KGHSH and LQKENI. Trimming removed 3 bases from V and 4 bases from J, with 7 bases in between. The CDR3 region has the DNA TGTGCCAGCTCACCGGGGCAATACAATGAGCAGTTCTTC. Translation gives CASSPGQYNEQFF.

The genes are TRBV2 and TRBJ1-5; D not resolved. V shed 3 bases and J shed 2 bases, with 8 bases lying between them. There are 14 residues in the CDR3. Germline V gene data show CDR1 as SNHLY and CDR2 as FYNNEI. CDR3 amino acids: CASSDRMRNQPQHF. As DNA, the CDR3 is TGTGCCAGCAGTGACAGAATGCGCAATCAGCCCCAGCATTTT. Supplemented by reference TRBV2 and TRBJ1-5, the full variable domain reads EPEVTQTPSHQVTQMGQEVILRCVPISNHLYFYWYRQILGQKVEFLVSFYNNEISEKSEIFDDQFSVERPDGSNFTLKIRSTKLEDSAMYFCASSDRMRNQPQHFGDGTRLSIL.

The V gene is TRBV5-6, the J gene TRBJ2-1; 10 bases agree with TRBD2. After removal of 2 bases from V and 7 bases from J, the junction contained 9 bases not matched to a gene. The CDR3 has 16 amino acids. Germline V gene sequence: CDR1 SGHDT, CDR2 YYEEEE. Here the CDR3 reads CASSFGPSAGGNEQFF. The CDR3 DNA is TGTGCCAGCAGCTTCGGTCCTTCAGCGGGAGGGAATGAGCAGTTCTTC.

The chain recombines TRBV6-1 with TRBJ2-5; D is undetermined. The V gene lost 6 bases and the J gene lost 1 base, with 9 bases spanning the gap. Germline V gives CDR1 MNHNS, CDR2 SASEGT. The CDR3 consists of 13 residues. The CDR3 is CASRLPGQETQYF. Here the CDR3 DNA reads TGTGCCAGCAGGCTCCCGGGCCAAGAGACCCAGTACTTC.

This chain links TRBV24-1 with TRBJ2-1; TRBD2 might be the D (5 bases). In germline, CDR1 is KGHDR, CDR2 SFDVKD. The CDR3 runs to 13 residues. V dropped 9 bases and J dropped 5 bases, with 13 bases sitting between them. CDR3 DNA sequence: TGTGCCACCGCTATTCCGGGGAACAATGAGCAGTTCTTC. This translates into CATAIPGNNEQFF.

This chain links TRBV15 with TRBJ2-4; 8 nucleotides line up with TRBD1. The junction had 6 bases not matched to a gene; V was cut back by 1 base and J by 1 base. Germline CDR1 LNHNV, CDR2 YYDKDF (reference sequence). The CDR3 runs 17 residues. CDR3 loop: CATSRGEDRAAKNIQYF. In DNA form, the CDR3 reads TGTGCCACCAGCAGAGGAGAGGACAGGGCGGCCAAAAACATTCAGTACTTC.